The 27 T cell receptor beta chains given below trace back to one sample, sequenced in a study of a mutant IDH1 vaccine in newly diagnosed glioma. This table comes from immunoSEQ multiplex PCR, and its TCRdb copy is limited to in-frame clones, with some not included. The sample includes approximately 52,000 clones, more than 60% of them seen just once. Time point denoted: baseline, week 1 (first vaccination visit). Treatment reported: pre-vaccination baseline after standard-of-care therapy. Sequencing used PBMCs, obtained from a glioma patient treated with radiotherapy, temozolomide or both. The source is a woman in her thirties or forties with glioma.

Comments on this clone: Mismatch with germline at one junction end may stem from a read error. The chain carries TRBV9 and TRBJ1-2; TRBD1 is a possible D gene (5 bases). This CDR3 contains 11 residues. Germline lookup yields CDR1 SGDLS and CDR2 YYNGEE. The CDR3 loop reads CASSAPGQLYF. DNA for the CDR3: TGTGCCAGCAGCGCCCCAGGGCAGCTCTACTTC.

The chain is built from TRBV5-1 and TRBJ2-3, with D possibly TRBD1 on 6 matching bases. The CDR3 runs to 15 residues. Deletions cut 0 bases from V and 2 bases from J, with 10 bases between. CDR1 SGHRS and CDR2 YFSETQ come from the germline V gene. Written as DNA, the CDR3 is TGCGCCAGCAGCTTGGGGTCAGGGGCCACAGATACGCAGTATTTT. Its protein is CASSLGSGATDTQYF.

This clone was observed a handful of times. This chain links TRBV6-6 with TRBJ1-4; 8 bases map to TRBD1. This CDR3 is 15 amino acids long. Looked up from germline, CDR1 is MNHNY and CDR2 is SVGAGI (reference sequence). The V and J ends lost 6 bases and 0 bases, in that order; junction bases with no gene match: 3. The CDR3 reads CASSSQGATNEKLFF. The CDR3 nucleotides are TGTGCCAGCAGCTCACAGGGGGCAACTAATGAAAAACTGTTTTTT.

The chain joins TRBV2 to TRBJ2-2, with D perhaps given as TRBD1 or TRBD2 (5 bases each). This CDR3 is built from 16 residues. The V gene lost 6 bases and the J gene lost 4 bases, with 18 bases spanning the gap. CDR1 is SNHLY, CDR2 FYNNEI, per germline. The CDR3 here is CASSGGHVLGTGELFF. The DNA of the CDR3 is TGTGCCAGCAGCGGAGGACACGTTCTTGGCACCGGGGAGCTGTTTTTT.

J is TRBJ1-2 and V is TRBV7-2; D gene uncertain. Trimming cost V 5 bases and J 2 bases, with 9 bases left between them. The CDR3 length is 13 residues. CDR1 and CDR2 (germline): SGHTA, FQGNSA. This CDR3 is CASSPKRNYGYTF. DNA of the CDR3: TGTGCCAGCAGCCCCAAGAGGAACTATGGCTACACCTTC.

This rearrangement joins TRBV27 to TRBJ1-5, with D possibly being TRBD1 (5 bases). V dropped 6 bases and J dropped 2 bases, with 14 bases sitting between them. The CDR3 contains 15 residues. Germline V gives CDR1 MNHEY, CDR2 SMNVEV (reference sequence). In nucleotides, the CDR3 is TGTGCCAGCAGAACCGGGGGACTGGGCAATCAGCCCCAGCATTTT. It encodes CASRTGGLGNQPQHF.

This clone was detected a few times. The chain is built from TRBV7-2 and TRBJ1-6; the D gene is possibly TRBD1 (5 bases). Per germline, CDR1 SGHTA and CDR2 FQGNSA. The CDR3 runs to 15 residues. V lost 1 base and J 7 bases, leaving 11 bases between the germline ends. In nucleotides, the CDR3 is TGTGCCAGCAGCTTAGATGGCAGGGCCAATTCACCCCTCCACTTT. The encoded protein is CASSLDGRANSPLHF.

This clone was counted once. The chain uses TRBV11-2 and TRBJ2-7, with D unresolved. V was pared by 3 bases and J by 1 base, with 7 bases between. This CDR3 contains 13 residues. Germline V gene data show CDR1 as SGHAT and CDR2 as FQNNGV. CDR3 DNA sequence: TGTGCCAGCAGCTTTGGGGTATCCTACGAGCAGTACTTC. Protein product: CASSFGVSYEQYF.

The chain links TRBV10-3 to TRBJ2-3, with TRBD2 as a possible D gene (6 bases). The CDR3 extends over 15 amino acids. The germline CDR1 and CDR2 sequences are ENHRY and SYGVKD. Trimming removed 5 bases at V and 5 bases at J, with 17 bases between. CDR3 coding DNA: TGTGCCATCAGTCCCCGCGGGACCTACGGAGATACGCAGTATTTT. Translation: CAISPRGTYGDTQYF.

The DNA of the CDR3 is TGTGCCAGCAGCGTATTAGAGGGGACCACAGAGACCCAGTACTTC. Translated, it gives CASSVLEGTTETQYF. The chain employs TRBV9 and TRBJ2-5; D possibly uses TRBD1 or TRBD2 (5 bases each). Germline loops: CDR1 SGDLS, CDR2 YYNGEE. The CDR3 is 15 residues long. Trimming left V 1 base short and J 4 bases short, with 14 bases between.

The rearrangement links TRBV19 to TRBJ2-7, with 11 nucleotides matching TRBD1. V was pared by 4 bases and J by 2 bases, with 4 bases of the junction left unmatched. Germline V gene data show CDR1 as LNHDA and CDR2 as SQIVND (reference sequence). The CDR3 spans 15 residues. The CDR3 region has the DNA TGTGCCAGTAGTACCGGGACAGGGGGAACCTACGAGCAGTACTTC. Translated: CASSTGTGGTYEQYF.

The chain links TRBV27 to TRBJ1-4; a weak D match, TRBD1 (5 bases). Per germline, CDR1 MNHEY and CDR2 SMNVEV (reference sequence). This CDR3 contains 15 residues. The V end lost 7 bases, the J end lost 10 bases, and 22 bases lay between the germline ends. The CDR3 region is CASTPSPGTSGKLFF. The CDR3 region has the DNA TGTGCCAGCACTCCTAGTCCCGGGACGTCGGGAAAACTGTTTTTT.

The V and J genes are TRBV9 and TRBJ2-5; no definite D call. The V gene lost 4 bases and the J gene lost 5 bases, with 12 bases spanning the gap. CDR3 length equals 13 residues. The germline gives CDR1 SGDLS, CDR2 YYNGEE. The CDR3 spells CASSSRLTETQYF. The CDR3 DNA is TGTGCCAGCAGCTCCAGGCTCACCGAGACCCAGTACTTC.

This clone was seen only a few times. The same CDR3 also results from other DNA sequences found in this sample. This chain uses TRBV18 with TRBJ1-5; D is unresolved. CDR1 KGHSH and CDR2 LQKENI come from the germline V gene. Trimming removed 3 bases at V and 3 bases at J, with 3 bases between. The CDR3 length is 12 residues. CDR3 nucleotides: TGTGCCAGCTCACCCCCCAATCAGCCCCAGCATTTT. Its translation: CASSPPNQPQHF. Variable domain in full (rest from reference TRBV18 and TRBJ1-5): NAGVMQNPRHLVRRRGQEARLRCSPMKGHSHVYWYRQLPEEGLKFMVYLQKENIIDESGMPKERFSAEFPKEGPSILRIQQVVRGDSAAYFCASSPPNQPQHFGDGTRLSIL.

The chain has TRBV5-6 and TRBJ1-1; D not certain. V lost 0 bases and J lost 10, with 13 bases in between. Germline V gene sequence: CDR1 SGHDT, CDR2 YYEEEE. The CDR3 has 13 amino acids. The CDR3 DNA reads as TGTGCCAGCAGCTTGGGCTCTTCGGGGATAGCTTTCTTT. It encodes CASSLGSSGIAFF.

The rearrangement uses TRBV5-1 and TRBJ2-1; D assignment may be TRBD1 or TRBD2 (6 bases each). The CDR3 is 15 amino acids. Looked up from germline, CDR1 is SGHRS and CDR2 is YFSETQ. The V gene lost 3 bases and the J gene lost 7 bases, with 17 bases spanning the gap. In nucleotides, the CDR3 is TGCGCCAGCAGCTCGGTAGGGGGGCAAGCGAATGAGCAGTTCTTC. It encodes CASSSVGGQANEQFF. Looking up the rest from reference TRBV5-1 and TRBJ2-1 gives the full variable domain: KAGVTQTPRYLIKTRGQQVTLSCSPISGHRSVSWYQQTPGQGLQFLFEYFSETQRNKGNFPGRFSGRQFSNSRSEMNVSTLELGDSALYLCASSSVGGQANEQFFGPGTRLTVL.

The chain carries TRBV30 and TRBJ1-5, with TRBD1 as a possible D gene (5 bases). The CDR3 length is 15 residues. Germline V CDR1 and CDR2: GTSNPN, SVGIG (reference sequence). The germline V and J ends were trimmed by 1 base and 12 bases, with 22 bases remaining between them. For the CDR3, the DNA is TGTGCCTGGAGTGAAGGGCCGGGCGGAAAAAGGGGCCAGCATTTT. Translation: CAWSEGPGGKRGQHF.

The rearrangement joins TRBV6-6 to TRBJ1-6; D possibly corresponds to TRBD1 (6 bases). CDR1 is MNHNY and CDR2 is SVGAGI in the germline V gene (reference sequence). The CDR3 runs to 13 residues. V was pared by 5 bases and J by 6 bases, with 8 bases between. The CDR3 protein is CASSSRGNSPLHF. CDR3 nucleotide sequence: TGTGCCAGCAGTAGCAGGGGTAATTCACCCCTCCACTTT.

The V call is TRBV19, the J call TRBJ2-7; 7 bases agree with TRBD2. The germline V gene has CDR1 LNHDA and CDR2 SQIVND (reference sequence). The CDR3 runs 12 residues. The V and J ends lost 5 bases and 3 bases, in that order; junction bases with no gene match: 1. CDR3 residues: CASSGGGYEQYF. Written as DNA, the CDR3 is TGTGCCAGTAGTGGGGGGGGCTACGAGCAGTACTTC.

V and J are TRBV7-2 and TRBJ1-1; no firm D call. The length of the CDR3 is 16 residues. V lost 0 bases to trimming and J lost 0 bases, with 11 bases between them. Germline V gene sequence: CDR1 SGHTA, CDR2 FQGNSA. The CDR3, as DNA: TGTGCCAGCAGCTTAGCGTCTTTGATAATGAACACTGAAGCTTTCTTT. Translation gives CASSLASLIMNTEAFF.

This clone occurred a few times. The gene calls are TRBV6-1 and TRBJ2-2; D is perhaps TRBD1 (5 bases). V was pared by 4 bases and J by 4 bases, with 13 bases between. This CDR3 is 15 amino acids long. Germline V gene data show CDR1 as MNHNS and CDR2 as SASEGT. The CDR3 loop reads CASSASQGFTGELFF. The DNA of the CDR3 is TGTGCCAGCAGTGCCTCGCAGGGATTCACCGGGGAGCTGTTTTTT.

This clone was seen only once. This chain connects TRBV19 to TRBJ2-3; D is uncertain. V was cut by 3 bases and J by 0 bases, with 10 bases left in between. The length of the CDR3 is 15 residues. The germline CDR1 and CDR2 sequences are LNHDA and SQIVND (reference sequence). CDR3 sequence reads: CASSIPNPSTDTQYF. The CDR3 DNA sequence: TGTGCCAGTAGTATCCCGAATCCTAGCACAGATACGCAGTATTTT.

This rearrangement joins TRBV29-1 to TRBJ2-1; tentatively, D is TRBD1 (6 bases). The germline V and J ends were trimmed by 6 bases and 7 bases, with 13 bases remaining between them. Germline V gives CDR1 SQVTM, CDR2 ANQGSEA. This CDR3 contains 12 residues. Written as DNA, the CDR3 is TGCAGCGTCATATTAACAGGGAATGAGCAGTTCTTC. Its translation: CSVILTGNEQFF.

As DNA, the CDR3 is TGCGCCACCATGCCCCCGGGACCCGCGAACACCGGGGAGCTGTTTTTT. Amino acid sequence: CATMPPGPANTGELFF. The chain employs TRBV5-1 and TRBJ2-2; TRBD1 or TRBD2 may be the D gene (5 bases each). The ends were cut back, 9 bases at V and 0 bases at J, with 18 bases in the middle. This CDR3 region has 16 residues. The V gene's germline CDR1 is SGHRS and CDR2 YFSETQ. Full variable domain (remainder filled in from reference TRBV5-1 and TRBJ2-2): KAGVTQTPRYLIKTRGQQVTLSCSPISGHRSVSWYQQTPGQGLQFLFEYFSETQRNKGNFPGRFSGRQFSNSRSEMNVSTLELGDSALYLCATMPPGPANTGELFFGEGSRLTVL.

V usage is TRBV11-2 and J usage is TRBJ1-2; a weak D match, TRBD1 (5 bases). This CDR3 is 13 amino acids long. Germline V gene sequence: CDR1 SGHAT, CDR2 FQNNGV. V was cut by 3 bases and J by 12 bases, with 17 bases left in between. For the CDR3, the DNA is TGTGCCAGCAGCTTTAGGAGCGCTGGGGGTAACACCTTC. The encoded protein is CASSFRSAGGNTF.

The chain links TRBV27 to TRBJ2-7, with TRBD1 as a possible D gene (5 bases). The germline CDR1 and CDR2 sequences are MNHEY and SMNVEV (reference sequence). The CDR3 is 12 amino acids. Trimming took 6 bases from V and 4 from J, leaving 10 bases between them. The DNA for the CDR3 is TGTGCCAGCAGCTCCCAGGGTTACGAGCAGTACTTC. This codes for CASSSQGYEQYF.

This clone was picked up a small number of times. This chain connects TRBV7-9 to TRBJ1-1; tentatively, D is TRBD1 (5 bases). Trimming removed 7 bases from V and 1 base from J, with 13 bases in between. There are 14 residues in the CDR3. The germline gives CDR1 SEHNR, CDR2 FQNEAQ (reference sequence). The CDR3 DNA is TGTGCCAGCAACCCAGGGACGGGGAACACTGAAGCTTTCTTT. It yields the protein CASNPGTGNTEAFF.